This entry describes one T cell receptor beta chain. Antigen: not known. The data stem from a study of cytomegalovirus exposure and HLA in healthy donors. Study-level points and caveats: Researchers reported in a later analysis that a missense DCLRE1C variant was tied to TCR beta V- and J-gene trimming.

This CDR3 contains 13 residues. Trimming took 5 bases from V and 4 from J, leaving 9 bases between them. CDR1 and CDR2 from the germline V gene are SGHRS and YFSETQ. Those who donated were healthy bone marrow donors. The donors, nominally healthy at sampling, likely had unrecorded immune exposures. The PCR had 60 Vbeta and 13 Jbeta primers. Original data processing: Around 83 million unique TCR beta chains, 9 million to 11 million shared, were counted in a later analysis. Clones were read by immunoSEQ multiplex PCR, and TCRdb kept only the in-frame ones, dropping some. The D gene and trimming were derived from the DNA, and the V and J assignments and clone size from that table. The sample includes around 140,000 clones, 76% of them seen just once.

The source material was PBMCs. This chain connects TRBV5-1 to TRBJ2-2, with D possibly matching TRBD1 (6 bases). This TCR was sampled from a man aged 40-55 years in good health and CMV-seronegative. The CDR3 sequence is CASSGQSTGELFF. CDR3 nucleotide sequence: TGCGCCAGCAGTGGACAGAGCACCGGGGAGCTGTTTTTT.